The rows below give T cell receptor beta chains drawn from one sample of a study of cytomegalovirus exposure and HLA in healthy donors. Clones were sequenced by immunoSEQ multiplex PCR, and TCRdb holds only the in-frame ones, with some missing. The sample records 150,000 to 200,000 clones, roughly 80% being singletons. Specimen: PBMCs. The source of these receptors is a man aged 25 to 45 in good health and CMV-seropositive. Each CDR3 is given with its conserved first and last residue. Each record gives: J gene, V gene, CDR3 protein.

J gene: TRBJ2-5
V gene: TRBV10-3
CDR3 protein: CAISERVEETQYF

J gene: TRBJ1-1
V gene: TRBV5-1
CDR3 protein: CASSAGQLNTEAFF

J gene: TRBJ2-1
V gene: TRBV7-9
CDR3 protein: CSSSPYVGGGSNEQFF

J gene: TRBJ1-1
V gene: TRBV21-1
CDR3 protein: CASSLRTEAFF

J gene: TRBJ2-5
V gene: TRBV6-5
CDR3 protein: CASSHRDSQETQYF

J gene: TRBJ1-2
V gene: TRBV15
CDR3 protein: CATSGGTGFGYTF

J gene: TRBJ2-5
V gene: TRBV7-2
CDR3 protein: CASSLFRETQYF

J gene: TRBJ2-3
V gene: TRBV30
CDR3 protein: CAFSGTGSDTQYF

J gene: TRBJ2-5
V gene: TRBV6-5
CDR3 protein: CASSDRPNQETQYF

J gene: TRBJ2-2
V gene: TRBV27
CDR3 protein: CASSWGGNTGELFF

J gene: TRBJ1-1
V gene: TRBV6-5
CDR3 protein: CASSSGTMNTEAFF

J gene: TRBJ2-7
V gene: TRBV7-9
CDR3 protein: CASSLAGGYEQYF

J gene: TRBJ2-7
V gene: TRBV2
CDR3 protein: CASLATGGYEQYF

J gene: TRBJ1-6
V gene: TRBV19
CDR3 protein: CASSRQSSYNSPLHF

J gene: TRBJ2-6
V gene: TRBV5-1
CDR3 protein: CASSLDQGVSGANVLTF

J gene: TRBJ2-1
V gene: TRBV11-2
CDR3 protein: CASSQTGMDEQFF

J gene: TRBJ1-1
V gene: TRBV4-2
CDR3 protein: CASSPEPTGGTTEAFF

J gene: TRBJ1-4
V gene: TRBV7-9
CDR3 protein: CASSHRGGAGANEKLFF